The TCR beta chain described here comes from a study of CD8+CD57+ T cells in acquired aplastic anemia (dated by TCRdb to 2017 to 2018). With respect to the entire study: A mean of around 3 ug of DNA, ranging from about 0.2 to 27.4 ug, was extracted from sorted CD4+ and CD8+ cells. Healthy donor samples averaged approximately 10 million reads for CD4+ and under 12 million for CD8+ cells. Broader findings and caveats from the paper: Between patients and healthy controls, no significant difference in CD8+ Simpson's diversity was found (P=0.060). Roughly 30 CD8+ CDR3 sequences were shared between patients and controls but appeared highly expressed in patients and within their immunodominant clones.

In this study, sorted CD4+ and CD8+ T cells from the blood of healthy subjects and of severe aplastic anemia patients had their TCR repertoires deep-sequenced. Ficoll-Paque density gradient centrifugation was used to isolate peripheral blood mononuclear cells. Before DNA extraction, CD4+ and CD8+ T cells were sorted with FACS or magnetic beads. The cysteine opens and the phenylalanine closes a CDR3 of 15 amino acids. The retained sequence is limited to the CDR3, 45 bases, with the frame set at the first base. Looking up the germline V gene yields CDR1 SGHTA and CDR2 FQGTGA. V is cut back by 3 bases and J by 2 bases, with 4 bases in the junction unmatched. This clonotype was picked up many times. Its antigen has not been determined. It has no much larger one-base neighbor in the sample; base qualities were not kept. Genomic DNA was used as template for profiling of TCR beta VDJ combinations and CDR3 sequences. An Illumina HiSeq 2000 was used for TCR repertoire sequencing. The study's processing was this. Repertoires were assessed using TRBV/TRBJ rearrangement plots, CDR3 size and DJ length profiles, and Simpson's diversity index. The most abundant DNA sequence in the deep sequencing data was defined as the immunodominant clone. CDR3 amino acid sequences were screened for sharing across subjects and were compared with published repertoires and the VDJdb database. The public reads were reprocessed in TCRdb via fastp at Q25 and MiXCR, keeping in-frame beta chains. Rows with one shared CDR3 protein collapse into an entry with the most common genes and DNA. These V and J calls derive from TCRdb rather than the authors' analysis. The sample table lists about 64,000 distinct CDR3 sequences, roughly 58% of them with a count of one. Roughly 2.5% of the sample is held by the ten biggest clonotypes.

This TCR was sampled from a human donor in good health, serving as a control. The chain couples TRBV7-3 to TRBJ2-1, with 7 middle bases fitting TRBD2. The material sequenced was sorted CD4+, CD8+, or CD8+CD57+ T cells (not recorded which) from PBMCs. The nucleotide sequence is TGTGCCAGCAGCTTGACTAGCTTCCCCTACAATGAGCAGTTCTTC. Its amino acids are CASSLTSFPYNEQFF. The reference TRBV7-3 and TRBJ2-1 proteins fill in what lies around the CDR3, so the full variable domain reads GAGVSQTPSNKVTEKGKYVELRCDPISGHTALYWYRQSLGQGPEFLIYFQGTGAADDSGLPNDRFFAVRPEGSVSTLKIQRTERGDSAVYLCASSLTSFPYNEQFFGPGTRLTVL.